These T cell receptor beta chains were read from a single sample in a study of a mutant IDH1 vaccine in newly diagnosed glioma. Method: immunoSEQ multiplex PCR; TCRdb's copy keeps in-frame clones and lacks some. The sample gives some 120,000 clones, 80% of which show up once; 5.5% is in the top ten. For these receptors, no antigen is known. The sequences come from PBMCs, collected from a glioma patient whose treatment included an IDH1 peptide vaccine. The receptors here all came from a man in his forties with glioma. CDR3s include the opening cysteine and the closing phenylalanine or tryptophan. Each record gives: V gene, D gene, CDR3 protein. D genes are given only for firm matches.

v_gene: TRBV28
d_gene: -
CDR3aa: CASTRGELSQPQHF

v_gene: TRBV6-1
d_gene: -
CDR3aa: CASRRIATNEKLFF

v_gene: TRBV5-6
d_gene: -
CDR3aa: CASSFVPGRMNTEAFF

v_gene: TRBV2
d_gene: -
CDR3aa: CASRLGLTTEAFF

v_gene: TRBV15
d_gene: -
CDR3aa: CATSRAEYTEAFF

v_gene: TRBV21-1
d_gene: -
CDR3aa: CASGKLTAPYEQYF

v_gene: TRBV13
d_gene: TRBD2
CDR3aa: CASSPLAGGTDTQYF

v_gene: TRBV7-2
d_gene: -
CDR3aa: CASSLIPGPDEQFF

v_gene: TRBV7-6
d_gene: -
CDR3aa: CASSLVAGEMVTEAFF

v_gene: TRBV7-9
d_gene: -
CDR3aa: CASSPGLQETQYF

v_gene: TRBV6-6
d_gene: TRBD1
CDR3aa: CASSTTGGQPQHF

v_gene: TRBV9
d_gene: -
CDR3aa: CASSVGGASNEKLFF

v_gene: TRBV5-6
d_gene: TRBD1
CDR3aa: CASRDRGDEQYF

v_gene: TRBV6-1
d_gene: -
CDR3aa: CASSLWVANYGYTF

v_gene: TRBV6-4
d_gene: -
CDR3aa: CASSDHRNTEAFF

v_gene: TRBV4-3
d_gene: TRBD2
CDR3aa: CASSQTGGPGELFF

v_gene: TRBV2
d_gene: TRBD1
CDR3aa: CASSGDREQFF

v_gene: TRBV7-8
d_gene: -
CDR3aa: CASSLGRTNYGYTF

v_gene: TRBV6-1
d_gene: TRBD2
CDR3aa: CASSPTSGRGEQFF

v_gene: TRBV7-9
d_gene: -
CDR3aa: CASSLRGKGTAQETQYF

v_gene: TRBV5-5
d_gene: -
CDR3aa: CASSFSPHQPQHF

v_gene: TRBV6-5
d_gene: TRBD2
CDR3aa: CASSTTSGGQETQYF

v_gene: TRBV7-9
d_gene: TRBD2
CDR3aa: CASSATSGRGGEQFF

v_gene: TRBV7-8
d_gene: TRBD1
CDR3aa: CASSRDRGRQPQHF